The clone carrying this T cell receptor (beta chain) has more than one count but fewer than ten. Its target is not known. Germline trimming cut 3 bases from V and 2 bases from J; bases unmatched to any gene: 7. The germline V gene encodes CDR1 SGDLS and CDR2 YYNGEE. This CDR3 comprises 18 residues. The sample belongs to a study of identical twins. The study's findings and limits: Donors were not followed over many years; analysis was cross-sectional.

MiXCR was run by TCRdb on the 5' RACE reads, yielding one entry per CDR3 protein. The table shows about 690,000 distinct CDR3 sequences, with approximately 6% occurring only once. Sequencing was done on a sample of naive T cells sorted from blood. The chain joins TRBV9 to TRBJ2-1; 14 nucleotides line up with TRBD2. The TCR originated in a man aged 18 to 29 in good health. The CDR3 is CASSGGTSGRKAYNEQFF. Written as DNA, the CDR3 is TGTGCCAGCAGCGGCGGGACTAGCGGGAGAAAGGCCTACAATGAGCAGTTCTTC.